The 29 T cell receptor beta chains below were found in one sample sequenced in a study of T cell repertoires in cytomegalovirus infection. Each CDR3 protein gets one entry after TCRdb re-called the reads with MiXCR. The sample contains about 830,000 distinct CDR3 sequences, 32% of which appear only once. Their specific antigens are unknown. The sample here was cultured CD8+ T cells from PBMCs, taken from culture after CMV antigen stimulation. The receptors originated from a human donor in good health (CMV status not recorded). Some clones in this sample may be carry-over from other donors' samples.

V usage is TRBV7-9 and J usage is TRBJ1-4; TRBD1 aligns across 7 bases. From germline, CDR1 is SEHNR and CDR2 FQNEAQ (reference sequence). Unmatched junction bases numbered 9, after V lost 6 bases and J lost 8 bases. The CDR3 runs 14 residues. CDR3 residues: CASSSGGFDEKLFF. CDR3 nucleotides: TGTGCCAGCAGTTCAGGGGGATTTGACGAAAAACTGTTTTTT.

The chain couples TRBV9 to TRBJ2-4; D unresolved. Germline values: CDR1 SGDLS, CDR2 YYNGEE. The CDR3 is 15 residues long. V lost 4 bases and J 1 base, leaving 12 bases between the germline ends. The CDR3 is CASSPTGNAKNIQYF. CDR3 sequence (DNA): TGTGCCAGCAGCCCTACGGGTAACGCCAAAAACATTCAGTACTTC.

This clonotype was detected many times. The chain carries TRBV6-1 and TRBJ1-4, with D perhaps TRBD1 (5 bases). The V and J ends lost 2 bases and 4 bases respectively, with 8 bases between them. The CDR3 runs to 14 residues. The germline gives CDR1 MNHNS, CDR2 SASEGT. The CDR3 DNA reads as TGTGCCAGCAGTGAATACAGGAGTAATGAAAAACTGTTTTTT. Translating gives CASSEYRSNEKLFF.

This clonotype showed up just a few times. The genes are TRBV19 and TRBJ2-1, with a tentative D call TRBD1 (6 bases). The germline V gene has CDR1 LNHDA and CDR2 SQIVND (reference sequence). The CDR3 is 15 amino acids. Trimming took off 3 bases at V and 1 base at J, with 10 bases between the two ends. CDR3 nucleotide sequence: TGTGCCAGTAGTATCACGACAGGTTCCTACAATGAGCAGTTCTTC. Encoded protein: CASSITTGSYNEQFF.

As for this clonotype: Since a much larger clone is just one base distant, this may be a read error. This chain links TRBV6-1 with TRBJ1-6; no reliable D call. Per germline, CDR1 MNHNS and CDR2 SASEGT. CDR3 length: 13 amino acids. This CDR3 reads CASSVPGSSPHHF. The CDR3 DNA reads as TGTGCCAGCAGTGTACCCGGGAGTTCACCCCACCACTTT.

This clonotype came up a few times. CDR3 protein: CASSMYSAGSSPQHF. The CDR3 nucleotides are TGTGCCAGTAGTATGTATTCGGCAGGGTCATCGCCCCAGCATTTT. The gene calls are TRBV19 and TRBJ1-5, with D tentatively TRBD1 (5 bases). Germline V lookup: CDR1 LNHDA, CDR2 SQIVND (reference sequence). The CDR3 contains 15 residues. V dropped 3 bases and J dropped 9 bases, with 18 bases sitting between them.

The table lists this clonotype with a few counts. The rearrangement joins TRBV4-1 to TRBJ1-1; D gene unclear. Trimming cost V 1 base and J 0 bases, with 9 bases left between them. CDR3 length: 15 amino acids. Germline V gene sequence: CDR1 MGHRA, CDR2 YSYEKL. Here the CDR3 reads CASSQGTEMNTEAFF. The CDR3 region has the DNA TGCGCCAGCAGCCAAGGGACGGAAATGAACACTGAAGCTTTCTTT.

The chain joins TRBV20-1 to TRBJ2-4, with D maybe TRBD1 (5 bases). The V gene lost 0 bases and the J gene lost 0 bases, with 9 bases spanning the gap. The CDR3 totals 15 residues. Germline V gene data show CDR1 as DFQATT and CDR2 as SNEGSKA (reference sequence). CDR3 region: CSARDQDRAKNIQYF. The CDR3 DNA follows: TGCAGTGCTAGAGATCAAGACAGAGCCAAAAACATTCAGTACTTC.

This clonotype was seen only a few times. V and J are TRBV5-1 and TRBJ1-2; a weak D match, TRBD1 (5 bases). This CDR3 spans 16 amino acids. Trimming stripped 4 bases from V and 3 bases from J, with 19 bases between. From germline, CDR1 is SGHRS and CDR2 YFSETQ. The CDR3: CASSGWGNRSDYGYTF. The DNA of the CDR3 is TGCGCCAGCAGCGGATGGGGGAATCGTAGCGACTATGGCTACACCTTC.

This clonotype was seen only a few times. DNA for the CDR3: TGCGCCAGCAGCCCCACTCCGGCGGGGGGAGGTTTTAGGAATTTCGGGGAGCTGTTTTTT. It yields the protein CASSPTPAGGGFRNFGELFF. This rearrangement joins TRBV4-3 to TRBJ2-2; 8 bases map to TRBD2. Germline loops: CDR1 LGHNA, CDR2 YSLEER. This CDR3 is built from 20 residues. Germline trimming cut 4 bases from V and 7 bases from J; bases unmatched to any gene: 23.

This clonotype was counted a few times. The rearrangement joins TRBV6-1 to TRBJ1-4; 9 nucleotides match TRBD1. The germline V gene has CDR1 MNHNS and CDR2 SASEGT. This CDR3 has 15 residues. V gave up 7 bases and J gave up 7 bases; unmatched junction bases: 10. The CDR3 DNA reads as TGTGCCAGCAAGAGGCGGGACAGGGAAAGTGAAAAACTGTTTTTT. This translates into CASKRRDRESEKLFF.

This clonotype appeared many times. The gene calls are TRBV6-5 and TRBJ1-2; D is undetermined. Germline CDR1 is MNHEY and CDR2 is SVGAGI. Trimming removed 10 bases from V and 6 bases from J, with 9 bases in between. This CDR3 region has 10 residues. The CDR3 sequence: CATFLNGYTF. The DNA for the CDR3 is TGTGCCACCTTCCTTAATGGCTACACCTTC.

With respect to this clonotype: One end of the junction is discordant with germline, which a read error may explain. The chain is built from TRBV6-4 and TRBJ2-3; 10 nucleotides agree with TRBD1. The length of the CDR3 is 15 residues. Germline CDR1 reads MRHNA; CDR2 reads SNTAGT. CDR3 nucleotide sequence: TGTGTCAGCAGTGACGGGACAGGGGACACAGATACGCAGTATTTT. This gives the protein CVSSDGTGDTDTQYF.

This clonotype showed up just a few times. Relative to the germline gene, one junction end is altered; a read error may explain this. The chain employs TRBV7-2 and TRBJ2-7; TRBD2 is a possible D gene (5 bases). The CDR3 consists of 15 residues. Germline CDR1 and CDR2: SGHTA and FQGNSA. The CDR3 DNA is TGTGCCAGCACCTTAGAATGGAGCGGATCCTACGAGCAGTACTTC. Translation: CASTLEWSGSYEQYF.

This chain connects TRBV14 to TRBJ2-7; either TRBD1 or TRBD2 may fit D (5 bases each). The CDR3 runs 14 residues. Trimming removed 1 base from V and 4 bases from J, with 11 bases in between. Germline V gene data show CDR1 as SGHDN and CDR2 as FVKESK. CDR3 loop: CASSQGEGWYEQYF. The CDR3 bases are TGTGCCAGCAGCCAAGGTGAGGGGTGGTACGAGCAGTACTTC.

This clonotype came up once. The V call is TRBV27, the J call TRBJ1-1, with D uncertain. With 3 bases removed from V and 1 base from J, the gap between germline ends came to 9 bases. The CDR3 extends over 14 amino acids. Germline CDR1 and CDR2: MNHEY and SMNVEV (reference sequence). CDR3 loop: CASSFTPRNTEAFF. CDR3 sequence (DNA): TGTGCCAGCAGTTTCACACCCAGGAACACTGAAGCTTTCTTT.

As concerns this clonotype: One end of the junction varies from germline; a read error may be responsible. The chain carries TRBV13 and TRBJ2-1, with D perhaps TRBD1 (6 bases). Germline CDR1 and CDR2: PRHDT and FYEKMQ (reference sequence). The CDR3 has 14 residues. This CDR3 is CVSSLGARYNEQFF. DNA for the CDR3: TGTGTCAGCAGCTTGGGGGCGAGATACAATGAGCAGTTCTTC.

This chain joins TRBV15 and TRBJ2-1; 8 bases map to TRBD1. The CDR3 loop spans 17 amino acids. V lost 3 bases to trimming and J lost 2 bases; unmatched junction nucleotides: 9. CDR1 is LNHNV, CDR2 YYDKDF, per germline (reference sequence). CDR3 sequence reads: CATSRARDRGPYNEQFF. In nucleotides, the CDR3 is TGTGCCACCAGCAGGGCTAGAGACAGGGGACCCTACAATGAGCAGTTCTTC.

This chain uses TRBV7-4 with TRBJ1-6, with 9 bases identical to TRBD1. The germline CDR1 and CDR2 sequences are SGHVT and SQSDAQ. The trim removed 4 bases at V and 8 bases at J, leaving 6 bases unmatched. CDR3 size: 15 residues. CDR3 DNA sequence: TGTGCCAGCAGCTCCTACCGGGACAGGGATTCACCCCTCCACTTT. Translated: CASSSYRDRDSPLHF.

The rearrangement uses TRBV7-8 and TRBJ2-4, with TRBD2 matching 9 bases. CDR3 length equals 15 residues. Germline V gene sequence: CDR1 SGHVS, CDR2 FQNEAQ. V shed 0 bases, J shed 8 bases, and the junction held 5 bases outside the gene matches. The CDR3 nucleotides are TGTGCCAGCAGCTTAGCGGGGCGGGGGGGCGACATTCAGTACTTC. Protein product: CASSLAGRGGDIQYF.

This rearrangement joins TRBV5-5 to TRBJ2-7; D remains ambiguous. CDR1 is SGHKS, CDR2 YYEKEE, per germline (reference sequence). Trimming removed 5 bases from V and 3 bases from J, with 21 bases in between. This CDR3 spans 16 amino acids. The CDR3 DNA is TGTGCCAGCAGTTCCACTTGGCCGGGCGCTAACTACGAGCAGTACTTC. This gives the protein CASSSTWPGANYEQYF.

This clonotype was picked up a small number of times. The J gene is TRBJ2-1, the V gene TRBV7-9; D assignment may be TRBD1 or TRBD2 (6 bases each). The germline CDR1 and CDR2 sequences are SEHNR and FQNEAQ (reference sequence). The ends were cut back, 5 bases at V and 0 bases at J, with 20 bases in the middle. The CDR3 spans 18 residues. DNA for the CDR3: TGTGCCAGCAGCACTTCTGTCTACGGAGGGGGCTCCTACAATGAGCAGTTCTTC. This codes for CASSTSVYGGGSYNEQFF.

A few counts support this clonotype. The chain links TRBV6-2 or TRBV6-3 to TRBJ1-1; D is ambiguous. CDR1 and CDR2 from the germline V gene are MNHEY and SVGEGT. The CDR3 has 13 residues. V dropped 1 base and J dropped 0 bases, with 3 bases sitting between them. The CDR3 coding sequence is TGTGCCAGCAGTTACTTTATGAACACTGAAGCTTTCTTT. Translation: CASSYFMNTEAFF.

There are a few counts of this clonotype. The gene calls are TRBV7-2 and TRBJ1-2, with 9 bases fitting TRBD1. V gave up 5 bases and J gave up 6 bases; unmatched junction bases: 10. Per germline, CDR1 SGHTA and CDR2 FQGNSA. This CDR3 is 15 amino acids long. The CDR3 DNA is TGTGCCAGCAGCCCACAGCCGGGACAGGGAGATGGCTACACCTTC. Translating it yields CASSPQPGQGDGYTF.

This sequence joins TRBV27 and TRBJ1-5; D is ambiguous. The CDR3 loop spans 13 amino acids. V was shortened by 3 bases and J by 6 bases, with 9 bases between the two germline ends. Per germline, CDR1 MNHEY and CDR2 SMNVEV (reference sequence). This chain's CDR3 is CASSLKGVQPQHF. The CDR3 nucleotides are TGTGCCAGCAGTTTGAAAGGAGTTCAGCCCCAGCATTTT.

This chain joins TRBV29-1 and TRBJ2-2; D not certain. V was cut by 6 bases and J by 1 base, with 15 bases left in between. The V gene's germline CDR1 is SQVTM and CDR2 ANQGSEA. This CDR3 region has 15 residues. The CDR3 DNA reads TGCAGCGTGTATCTAGGGATACTGAACACCGGGGAGCTGTTTTTT. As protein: CSVYLGILNTGELFF.

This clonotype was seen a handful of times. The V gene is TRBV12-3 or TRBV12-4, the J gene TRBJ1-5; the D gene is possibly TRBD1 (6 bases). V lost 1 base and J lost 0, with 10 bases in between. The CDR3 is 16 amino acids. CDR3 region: CASSLGGALSNQPQHF. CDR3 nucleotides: TGTGCCAGCAGTTTAGGGGGGGCCCTTAGCAATCAGCCCCAGCATTTT.

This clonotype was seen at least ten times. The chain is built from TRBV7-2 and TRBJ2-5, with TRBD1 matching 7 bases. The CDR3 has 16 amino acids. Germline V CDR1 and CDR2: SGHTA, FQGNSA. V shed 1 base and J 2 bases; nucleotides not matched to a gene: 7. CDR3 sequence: CASSLGQGPGQETQYF. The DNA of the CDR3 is TGTGCCAGCAGCTTAGGACAGGGCCCTGGTCAAGAGACCCAGTACTTC.

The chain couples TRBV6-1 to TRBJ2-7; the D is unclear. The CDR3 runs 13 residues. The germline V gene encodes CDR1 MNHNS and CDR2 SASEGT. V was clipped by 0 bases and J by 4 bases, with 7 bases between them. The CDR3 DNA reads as TGTGCCAGCAGTGAAGCTTTCTCGTACGAGCAGTACTTC. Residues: CASSEAFSYEQYF.